Reported below is one T cell receptor (beta chain). This specimen belongs to a study of blood T cell repertoires in COVID-19. The data were produced by immunoSEQ multiplex PCR, yet TCRdb's version contains in-frame clones alone and is incomplete. The sample records a few hundred thousand clones, roughly nine tenths being singletons. The CDR3 length is 14 residues. Germline-derived CDR1 and CDR2 are SNHLY and FYNNEI. Trimming removed 4 bases from V and 5 bases from J, with 14 bases in between. Sequenced material: PBMCs or T cells enriched from blood (not recorded which). The TCR comes from a man between 25 and 39 years old who had recovered from COVID-19. The chain couples TRBV2 to TRBJ1-1; D is unresolved. For the CDR3, the DNA is TGTGCCAGCAGTGTCCGGCCGGGGAAGACTGAAGCTTTCTTT. It translates to CASSVRPGKTEAFF.